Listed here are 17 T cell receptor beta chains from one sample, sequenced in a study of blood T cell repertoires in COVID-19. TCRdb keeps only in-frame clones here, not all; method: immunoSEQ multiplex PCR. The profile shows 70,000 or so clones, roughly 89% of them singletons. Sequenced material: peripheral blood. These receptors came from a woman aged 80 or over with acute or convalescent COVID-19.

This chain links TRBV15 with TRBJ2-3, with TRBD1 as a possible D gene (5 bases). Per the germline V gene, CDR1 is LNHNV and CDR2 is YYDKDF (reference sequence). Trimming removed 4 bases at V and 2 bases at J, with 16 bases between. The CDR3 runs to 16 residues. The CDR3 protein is CATSKGEDRFTDTQYF. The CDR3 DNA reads TGTGCCACCAGCAAGGGCGAAGACAGATTCACAGATACGCAGTATTTT. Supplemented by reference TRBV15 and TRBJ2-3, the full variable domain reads DAMVIQNPRYQVTQFGKPVTLSCSQTLNHNVMYWYQQKSSQAPKLLFHYYDKDFNNEADTPDNFQSRRPNTSFCFLDIRSPGLGDTAMYLCATSKGEDRFTDTQYFGPGTRLTVL.

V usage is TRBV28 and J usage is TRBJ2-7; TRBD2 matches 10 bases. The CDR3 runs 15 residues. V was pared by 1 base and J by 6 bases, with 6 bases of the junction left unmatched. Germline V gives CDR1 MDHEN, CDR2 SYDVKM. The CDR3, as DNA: TGTGCCAGCAGTTTATTGGAGCGGGAGGGCTCCGAGCAGTACTTC. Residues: CASSLLEREGSEQYF.

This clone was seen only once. The CDR3, as DNA: TGTGCCAGCAGGGGGGGGACACCGTACTATGGCTACACCTTC. Its translation is CASRGGTPYYGYTF. The genes are TRBV6-5 and TRBJ1-2; possible D gene TRBD1, 6 bases. The CDR3 covers 14 residues. V was shortened by 6 bases and J by 3 bases, with 14 bases between the two germline ends. Germline V lookup: CDR1 MNHEY, CDR2 SVGAGI.

CDR3 residues: CASSLVSGSTDTQYF. The CDR3 DNA follows: TGTGCCAGCAGCTTAGTTAGCGGTAGCACAGATACGCAGTATTTT. V usage is TRBV7-7 and J usage is TRBJ2-3; weak D call: TRBD2 (6 bases). Per germline, CDR1 SSHAT and CDR2 FNYEAQ (reference sequence). V shed 1 base and J shed 0 bases, with 8 bases lying between them. There are 15 residues in the CDR3.

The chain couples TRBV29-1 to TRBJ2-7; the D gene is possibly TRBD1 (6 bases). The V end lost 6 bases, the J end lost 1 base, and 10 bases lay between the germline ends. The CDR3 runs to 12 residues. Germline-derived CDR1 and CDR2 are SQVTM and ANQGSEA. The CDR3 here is CSVLQGSYEQYF. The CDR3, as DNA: TGCAGCGTACTACAGGGTTCCTACGAGCAGTACTTC.

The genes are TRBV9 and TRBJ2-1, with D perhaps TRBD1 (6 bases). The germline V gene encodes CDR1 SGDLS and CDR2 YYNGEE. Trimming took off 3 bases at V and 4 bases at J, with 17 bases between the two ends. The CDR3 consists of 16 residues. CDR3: CASSGNFGTMYNEQFF. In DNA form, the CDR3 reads TGTGCCAGCAGCGGGAACTTCGGGACAATGTACAATGAGCAGTTCTTC.

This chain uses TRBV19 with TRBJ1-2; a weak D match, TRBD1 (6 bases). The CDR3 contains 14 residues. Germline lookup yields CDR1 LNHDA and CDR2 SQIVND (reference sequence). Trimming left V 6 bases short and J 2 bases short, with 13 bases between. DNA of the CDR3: TGTGCCAGTAGACAGGGAAGGACAAACTATGGCTACACCTTC. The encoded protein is CASRQGRTNYGYTF. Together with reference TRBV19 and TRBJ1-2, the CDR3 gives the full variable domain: DGGITQSPKYLFRKEGQNVTLSCEQNLNHDAMYWYRQDPGQGLRLIYYSQIVNDFQKGDIAEGYSVSREKKESFPLTVTSAQKNPTAFYLCASRQGRTNYGYTFGSGTRLTVV.

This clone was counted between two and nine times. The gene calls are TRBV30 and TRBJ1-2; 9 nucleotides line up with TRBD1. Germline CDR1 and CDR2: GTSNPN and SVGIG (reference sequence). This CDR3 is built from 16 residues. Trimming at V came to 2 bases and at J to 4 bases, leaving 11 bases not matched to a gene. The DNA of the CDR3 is TGTGCCTGGAGTAATACCGGGACAGGGAGTGGCTATGGCTACACCTTC. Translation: CAWSNTGTGSGYGYTF.

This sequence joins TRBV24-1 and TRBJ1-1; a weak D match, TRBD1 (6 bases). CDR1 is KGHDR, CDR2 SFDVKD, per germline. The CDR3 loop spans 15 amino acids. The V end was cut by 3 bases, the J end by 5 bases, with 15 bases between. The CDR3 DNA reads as TGTGCCACCAGTGATGTGAACCAGGGGAGAACTGAAGCTTTCTTT. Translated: CATSDVNQGRTEAFF.

The CDR3 protein is CASSFQGGTEAFF. The DNA for the CDR3 is TGTGCCAGCAGTTTCCAGGGTGGCACTGAAGCTTTCTTT. V usage is TRBV6-5 and J usage is TRBJ1-1; D is possibly TRBD1 (5 bases). The germline gives CDR1 MNHEY, CDR2 SVGAGI. The CDR3 covers 13 residues. Trimming stripped 4 bases from V and 4 bases from J, with 10 bases between.

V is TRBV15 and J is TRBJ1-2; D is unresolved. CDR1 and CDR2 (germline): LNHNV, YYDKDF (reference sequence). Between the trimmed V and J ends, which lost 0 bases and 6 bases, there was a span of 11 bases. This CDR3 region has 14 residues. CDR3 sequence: CATSRDPVGDGYTF. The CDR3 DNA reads TGTGCCACCAGCAGAGATCCCGTGGGAGATGGCTACACCTTC.

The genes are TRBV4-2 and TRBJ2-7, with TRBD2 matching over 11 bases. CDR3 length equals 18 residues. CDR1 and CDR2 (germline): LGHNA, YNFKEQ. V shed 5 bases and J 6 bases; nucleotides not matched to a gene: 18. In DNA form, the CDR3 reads TGTGCCAGCAGCGTAAGAGAACTAGCGGGAGTCGGGCTGGGCGAGCAGTACTTC. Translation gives CASSVRELAGVGLGEQYF.

CDR3 DNA: TGTGCCATCAGGGGACAGGCTAACACTGAAGCTTTCTTT. It translates to CAIRGQANTEAFF. The chain couples TRBV10-3 to TRBJ1-1; 8 positions match TRBD1. Trimming removed 6 bases from V and 2 bases from J; junction bases left unmatched: 2. Germline V lookup: CDR1 ENHRY, CDR2 SYGVKD. This CDR3 is 13 amino acids long.

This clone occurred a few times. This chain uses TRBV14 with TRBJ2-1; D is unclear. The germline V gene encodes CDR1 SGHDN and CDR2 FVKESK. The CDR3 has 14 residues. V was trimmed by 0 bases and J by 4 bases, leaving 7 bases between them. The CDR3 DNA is TGTGCCAGCAGCCAAGAGATAGCTTACAATGAGCAGTTCTTC. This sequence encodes CASSQEIAYNEQFF.

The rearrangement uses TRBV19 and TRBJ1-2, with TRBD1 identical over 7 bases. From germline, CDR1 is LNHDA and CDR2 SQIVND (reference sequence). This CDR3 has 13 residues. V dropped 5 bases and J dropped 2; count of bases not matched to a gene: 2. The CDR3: CASSAGGNYGYTF. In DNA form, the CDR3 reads TGTGCCAGTAGTGCAGGGGGGAACTATGGCTACACCTTC.

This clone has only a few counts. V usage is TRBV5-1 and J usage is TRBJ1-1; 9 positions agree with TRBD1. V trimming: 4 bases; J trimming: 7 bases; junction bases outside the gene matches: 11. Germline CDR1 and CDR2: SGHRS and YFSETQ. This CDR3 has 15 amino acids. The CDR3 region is CASSSREQGASEAFF. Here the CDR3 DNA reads TGCGCCAGCAGCAGCCGGGAACAGGGGGCTAGTGAAGCTTTCTTT.

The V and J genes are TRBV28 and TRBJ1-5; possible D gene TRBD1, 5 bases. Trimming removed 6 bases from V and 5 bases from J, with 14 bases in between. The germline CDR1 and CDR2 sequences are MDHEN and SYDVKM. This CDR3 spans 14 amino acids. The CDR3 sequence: CASSPRGGYQPQHF. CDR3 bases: TGTGCCAGCAGCCCCCGGGGGGGTTATCAGCCCCAGCATTTT. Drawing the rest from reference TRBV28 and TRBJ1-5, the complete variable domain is DVKVTQSSRYLVKRTGEKVFLECVQDMDHENMFWYRQDPGLGLRLIYFSYDVKMKEKGDIPEGYSVSREKKERFSLILESASTNQTSMYLCASSPRGGYQPQHFGDGTRLSIL.